The text below deals with one T cell receptor (beta chain). The data derive from a study of blood T cell repertoires in COVID-19. Study summary: PBMCs, B-cell-depleted T cells, or T cells provided the cDNA or gDNA that made up the material.

Generated by immunoSEQ multiplex PCR, the TCRdb table keeps only in-frame clones and is missing some. The sample records a few hundred thousand clones, more than 80% being singletons. The germline V gene has CDR1 LGHDT and CDR2 YNNKEL (reference sequence). The CDR3 spans 14 residues. The V gene end was trimmed by 4 bases and the J gene end by 3 bases; junction bases not matched to a gene: 4. Sequencing was done on a sample of peripheral blood. This chain joins TRBV3-1 (or the pseudogene TRBV3-2) and TRBJ2-7; 9 positions agree with TRBD1. The TCR sequence derives from a man aged 40-49 years with acute or convalescent COVID-19. The CDR3 region has the DNA TGTGCCAGCAGCCGCCGGGACAGGGTCTACGAGCAGTACTTC. Its translation is CASSRRDRVYEQYF.